This T cell receptor (beta chain) was retrieved from a study of T cells in Graves' hyperthyroidism and ophthalmopathy. These patients, aged 18 to 65, had recently diagnosed hyperthyroidism lasting under 2 months. The source of the PBMCs was roughly 10 ml of fresh peripheral blood. Study-wide results and caveats: A 13 V-J signature model discriminated ophthalmopathy versus stable hyperthyroidism.

RNA transcripts yielded amplified TCR beta CDR3 regions. A first-round RT-PCR of the TCR CDR3 used the HTBI primer set. MiXCR, applied by TCRdb to the multiplex PCR reads, yields one record per CDR3 protein. The table includes approximately 520,000 distinct CDR3 sequences, around 21% detected once. The germline CDR1 and CDR2 sequences are SGDLS and YYNGEE. J was trimmed by 2 bases and V by 3 bases; bases with no gene match: 5. The CDR3 loop spans 16 amino acids. In this sample, this clonotype turned up a few times. The antigen remains unidentified. Source material: blood. J is TRBJ2-3 and V is TRBV9, with 11 nucleotides matching TRBD2. The receptor comes from a man between 18 and 29 years old with Graves' hyperthyroidism. In nucleotides, the CDR3 is TGTGCCAGCAGCGGAAGGACTAGCGGGCTCACAGATACGCAGTATTTT. Protein: CASSGRTSGLTDTQYF.